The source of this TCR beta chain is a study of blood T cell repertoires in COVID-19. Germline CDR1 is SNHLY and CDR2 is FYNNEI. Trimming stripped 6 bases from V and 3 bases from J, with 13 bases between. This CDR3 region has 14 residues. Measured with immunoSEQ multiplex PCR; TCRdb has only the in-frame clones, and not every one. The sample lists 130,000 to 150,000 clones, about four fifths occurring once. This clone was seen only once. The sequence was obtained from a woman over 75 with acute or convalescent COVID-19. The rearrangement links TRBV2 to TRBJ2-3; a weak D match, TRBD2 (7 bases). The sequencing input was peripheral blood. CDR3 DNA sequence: TGTGCCAGCAGCACGGGGGGCGGGACAGATACGCAGTATTTT. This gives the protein CASSTGGGTDTQYF.